The 26 T cell receptor beta chains presented below share a single source sample, sequenced in a study of T-cell reconstitution after alpha-beta-depleted transplantation in children. Unique molecular identifiers were built into the TCRbeta library. MiXCR, applied by TCRdb to the PCR reads, yields one record per CDR3 protein. The data show roughly 160,000 distinct CDR3 sequences, 8.5% to 14% seen once. The sample consisted of PBMCs, taken before TCRalphabeta/CD19-depleted stem cell transplant. These receptors originate from a boy younger than 10 with acute myeloid leukemia, due to receive a stem cell transplant.

This clonotype was picked up many times. CDR3 DNA sequence: TGCGCCAGCAGCTTGGGAGCCTTTCGCGCAGGGCCCAGAAACCCTGGGGCCAACGTCCTGACTTTC. This translates into CASSLGAFRAGPRNPGANVLTF. The chain employs TRBV5-1 and TRBJ2-6, with D possibly matching TRBD1 (5 bases). The CDR3 is 22 amino acids. Germline V lookup: CDR1 SGHRS, CDR2 YFSETQ. Trimming removed 0 bases from V and 2 bases from J, with 27 bases in between.

Concerning this clonotype itself: This clone may be a read error of a much larger clone one base away. The chain is built from TRBV5-1 and TRBJ1-4, with D perhaps TRBD1 (5 bases). Germline V gene sequence: CDR1 SGHRS, CDR2 YFSETQ. There are 13 residues in the CDR3. CDR3 loop: CAGSSPGNEKLFF. DNA of the CDR3: TGCGCCGGCAGCTCCCCAGGGAATGAAAAACTGTTTTTT.

This clonotype has at least ten counts. The V gene is TRBV5-1, the J gene TRBJ2-7; no firm D call. CDR1 is SGHRS and CDR2 is YFSETQ in the germline V gene. V shed 3 bases and J shed 2 bases, with 9 bases lying between them. This CDR3 spans 13 amino acids. The chain's CDR3 is CASSSRVPYEQYF. CDR3 DNA sequence: TGCGCCAGCAGCTCCCGGGTTCCCTACGAGCAGTACTTC.

In this sample, this clonotype turned up many times. This chain joins TRBV5-1 and TRBJ2-2; D call uncertain. Germline values: CDR1 SGHRS, CDR2 YFSETQ. Trimming removed 0 bases from V and 4 bases from J, with 7 bases in between. The CDR3 loop spans 14 amino acids. CDR3 bases: TGCGCCAGCAGCTTGGCGCAACTCACCGGGGAGCTGTTTTTT. The encoded protein is CASSLAQLTGELFF.

This clonotype was seen repeatedly, ten times or more. The chain carries TRBV5-1 and TRBJ2-7, with D perhaps being TRBD1 or TRBD2 (6 bases each). Between the trimmed V and J ends, which lost 4 bases and 2 bases, there was a span of 13 bases. The CDR3 consists of 14 residues. Germline V CDR1 and CDR2: SGHRS, YFSETQ. The CDR3 sequence: CASSLRGPPYEQYF. The DNA of the CDR3 is TGCGCCAGCAGCCTCCGGGGGCCCCCCTACGAGCAGTACTTC.

In its sample, this clonotype was seen many times. V is TRBV20-1 and J is TRBJ1-1; 7 nucleotides line up with TRBD1. V shed 1 base and J 3 bases; nucleotides not matched to a gene: 5. Germline CDR1 reads DFQATT; CDR2 reads SNEGSKA (reference sequence). The CDR3 contains 14 residues. The CDR3 region has the DNA TGCAGTGCTAGAGCACCAGGGGGATACACTGAAGCTTTCTTT. Translation gives CSARAPGGYTEAFF.

This clonotype was counted ten times or more. This chain connects TRBV20-1 to TRBJ2-5; 7 nucleotides align to TRBD1. The length of the CDR3 is 14 residues. V dropped 6 bases and J dropped 2; count of bases not matched to a gene: 9. CDR1 and CDR2 from the germline V gene are DFQATT and SNEGSKA (reference sequence). As DNA, the CDR3 is TGCAGTGCCGCCGGGACAGCGTTTCAAGAGACCCAGTACTTC. Translating gives CSAAGTAFQETQYF.

In its sample, this clonotype was seen many times. Here the CDR3 DNA reads TGTGCCAGCAGCAAAGCGGCGGGCGCGGGTCAGCCCCAGCATTTT. Its protein product is CASSKAAGAGQPQHF. V and J are TRBV7-2 and TRBJ1-5; no reliable D call. The CDR3 is made up of 15 amino acids. The V and J ends lost 5 bases and 6 bases respectively, with 17 bases between them. Germline values: CDR1 SGHTA, CDR2 FQGNSA. Supplemented by reference TRBV7-2 and TRBJ1-5, the full variable domain reads GAGVSQSPSNKVTEKGKDVELRCDPISGHTALYWYRQSLGQGLEFLIYFQGNSAPDKSGLPSDRFSAERTGGSVSTLTIQRTQQEDSAVYLCASSKAAGAGQPQHFGDGTRLSIL.

This sequence joins TRBV4-2 and TRBJ2-3; no clear D gene. The CDR3 contains 18 residues. CDR1 LGHNA and CDR2 YNFKEQ come from the germline V gene. V lost 0 bases to trimming and J lost 0 bases, with 16 bases between them. This CDR3 reads CASSQEAVVYSSTDTQYF. In nucleotides, the CDR3 is TGTGCCAGCAGCCAAGAAGCAGTAGTGTATTCTAGCACAGATACGCAGTATTTT.

Many counts were recorded for this clonotype. This sequence joins TRBV4-1 and TRBJ2-3; D might be TRBD2 (5 bases). Per germline, CDR1 MGHRA and CDR2 YSYEKL. Trimming removed 4 bases from V and 0 bases from J, with 17 bases in between. CDR3 length: 17 amino acids. The CDR3: CASSPGGRRTSTDTQYF. CDR3 sequence (DNA): TGCGCCAGCAGCCCCGGCGGGCGGAGGACTAGCACAGATACGCAGTATTTT.

This clonotype was seen more than once but under ten times. This chain joins TRBV2 and TRBJ2-1; 10 bases fit TRBD2. The CDR3 spans 15 residues. Germline assignment: CDR1 SNHLY and CDR2 FYNNEI. Losses at the gene ends were 8 bases for V and 5 bases for J; bases not matched to a gene: 9. Written as DNA, the CDR3 is TGTGCCAGCTCTGTAGTTCTAGCGGGGGACAATGAGCAGTTCTTC. This sequence encodes CASSVVLAGDNEQFF.

This clonotype was seen ten or more times. The chain recombines TRBV7-6 with TRBJ1-2; the D is unclear. Trimming stripped 5 bases from V and 5 bases from J, with 15 bases between. This CDR3 comprises 14 residues. Germline V CDR1 and CDR2: SGHVS, FNYEAQ. This CDR3 reads CASSPSVVVYGYTF. In DNA form, the CDR3 reads TGTGCCAGCAGCCCCTCGGTAGTGGTATATGGCTACACCTTC.

This clonotype was counted at least ten times. V gene TRBV7-3 combines with J gene TRBJ2-1; 10 positions agree with TRBD2. This CDR3 has 16 amino acids. Germline-derived CDR1 and CDR2 are SGHTA and FQGTGA. After removal of 0 bases from V and 6 bases from J, the junction contained 5 bases not matched to a gene. The CDR3 coding sequence is TGTGCCAGCAGCTTAACGCCAGCGGGAGGGCGCAATGAGCAGTTCTTC. It yields the protein CASSLTPAGGRNEQFF.

This clonotype was seen many times. The DNA for the CDR3 is TGCGCCAGCAGCCCTGGACAGGGCCCCATGGGAGAGACCCAGTACTTC. Encoded protein: CASSPGQGPMGETQYF. J is TRBJ2-5 and V is TRBV5-1, with 8 bases aligning to TRBD1. The CDR3 covers 16 residues. V lost 4 bases, J lost 4 bases, and 12 bases stayed unmatched. Germline CDR1 and CDR2: SGHRS and YFSETQ. Complete variable domain (other parts from reference TRBV5-1 and TRBJ2-5): KAGVTQTPRYLIKTRGQQVTLSCSPISGHRSVSWYQQTPGQGLQFLFEYFSETQRNKGNFPGRFSGRQFSNSRSEMNVSTLELGDSALYLCASSPGQGPMGETQYFGPGTRLLVL.

This clonotype occurred many times. The V gene is TRBV5-5, the J gene TRBJ1-1; the D is unclear. Germline assignment: CDR1 SGHKS and CDR2 YYEKEE (reference sequence). The CDR3 extends over 14 amino acids. The V and J ends lost 4 bases and 0 bases respectively, with 10 bases between them. This CDR3 is CASSPGFMNTEAFF. Written as DNA, the CDR3 is TGTGCCAGCAGCCCCGGCTTCATGAACACTGAAGCTTTCTTT.

This clonotype was detected ten times or more. V gene TRBV20-1 combines with J gene TRBJ2-3; no definite D call. The CDR3 spans 15 residues. V was trimmed by 1 base and J by 4 bases, leaving 15 bases between them. The V gene's germline CDR1 is DFQATT and CDR2 SNEGSKA (reference sequence). CDR3 nucleotides: TGCAGTGCTAGAGCCGCAACCGGGCCCGCAGATACGCAGTATTTT. As protein: CSARAATGPADTQYF.

This clonotype showed up many times. The J gene is TRBJ2-7, the V gene TRBV5-1; a weak D match, TRBD1 (5 bases). The CDR3 has 19 amino acids. Germline V gives CDR1 SGHRS, CDR2 YFSETQ. Between the trimmed V and J ends, which lost 1 base and 2 bases, there was a span of 25 bases. DNA of the CDR3: TGCGCCAGCAGCTTGAATAGTGCTTTGGGGCGTGGGGTACCCTACGAGCAGTACTTC. Translating it yields CASSLNSALGRGVPYEQYF.

This clonotype was seen repeatedly, ten times or more. The genes are TRBV12-3 or TRBV12-4 and TRBJ2-2; D is unresolved. V lost 6 bases and J 1 base, leaving 9 bases between the germline ends. CDR3 length: 14 residues. The CDR3 is CASRGRLNTGELFF. In DNA form, the CDR3 reads TGTGCCAGCAGAGGACGGTTGAACACCGGGGAGCTGTTTTTT.

The sample holds many counts of this clonotype. This chain joins TRBV12-3 or TRBV12-4 and TRBJ2-1; 11 nucleotides line up with TRBD2. The CDR3 has 14 amino acids. Trimming removed 6 bases from V and 5 bases from J; junction bases left unmatched: 3. Here the CDR3 reads CASRASGGHNEQFF. The CDR3, as DNA: TGTGCCAGCAGGGCTAGCGGGGGGCACAATGAGCAGTTCTTC.

This clonotype came up many times. The chain uses TRBV20-1 and TRBJ2-7; TRBD2 matches at 12 bases. Germline values: CDR1 DFQATT, CDR2 SNEGSKA (reference sequence). CDR3 size: 17 residues. The V and J ends lost 2 bases and 2 bases, in that order; junction bases with no gene match: 10. This CDR3 reads CSARPGLAGPVTYEQYF. The CDR3 DNA reads as TGCAGTGCTAGACCCGGACTAGCGGGACCGGTAACCTACGAGCAGTACTTC.

Comment on this clonotype: Germline and junction disagree at one end, which may indicate a read error. The chain joins TRBV14 to TRBJ2-7; 7 nucleotides align to TRBD1. The V gene's germline CDR1 is SGHDN and CDR2 FVKESK. The CDR3 extends over 13 amino acids. The CDR3 sequence: CASSPGGPYAQYF. For the CDR3, the DNA is TGTGCCAGCAGCCCAGGGGGACCCTACGCGCAGTACTTC. Filled out from reference TRBV14 and TRBJ2-7, the complete variable domain reads EAGVTQFPSHSVIEKGQTVTLRCDPISGHDNLYWYRRVMGKEIKFLLHFVKESKQDESGMPNNRFLAERTGGTYSTLKVQPAELEDSGVYFCASSPGGPYAQYFGPGTRLTVT.

This clonotype was detected many times. The chain couples TRBV9 to TRBJ2-1, with 7 bases identical to TRBD1. The CDR3 loop spans 15 amino acids. Germline V gene lookup returns CDR1 SGDLS and CDR2 YYNGEE. V dropped 3 bases and J dropped 4; count of bases not matched to a gene: 7. CDR3 amino acids: CASSGRDSHYNEQFF. DNA for the CDR3: TGTGCCAGCAGCGGACGGGACAGTCATTACAATGAGCAGTTCTTC.

The CDR3 loop is CASSQDKREFDEQYF. CDR3 nucleotides: TGCGCCAGCAGCCAAGACAAGCGGGAGTTCGACGAGCAGTACTTC. The V and J genes are TRBV4-1 and TRBJ2-7; 8 bases fit TRBD2. CDR3 length: 15 residues. Germline values: CDR1 MGHRA, CDR2 YSYEKL. V shed 0 bases, J shed 5 bases, and the junction held 6 bases outside the gene matches.

In this sample, this clonotype turned up many times. This chain joins TRBV20-1 and TRBJ2-7; 8 nucleotides match TRBD2. Germline CDR1 and CDR2: DFQATT and SNEGSKA (reference sequence). The CDR3 runs to 14 residues. V lost 6 bases to trimming and J lost 1 base; unmatched junction nucleotides: 8. The CDR3: CSAERASGSYEQYF. In DNA, the CDR3 is TGCAGTGCAGAGAGGGCTAGCGGGTCCTACGAGCAGTACTTC.

This clonotype was seen ten or more times. The chain couples TRBV20-1 to TRBJ2-2; 8 positions agree with TRBD1. V lost 5 bases, J lost 0 bases, and 8 bases stayed unmatched. This CDR3 is built from 16 residues. The germline gives CDR1 DFQATT, CDR2 SNEGSKA (reference sequence). The DNA of the CDR3 is TGCAGTGCTGTTGACAGGGGACTCGCGAACACCGGGGAGCTGTTTTTT. Its protein is CSAVDRGLANTGELFF.

This clonotype was recorded at least ten times. The CDR3, as DNA: TGCGCCAGCAGCTTCCTGGGTAGGGCGGAGACCCAGTACTTC. This translates into CASSFLGRAETQYF. The rearrangement links TRBV5-1 to TRBJ2-5, with unresolved D. Germline CDR1 is SGHRS and CDR2 is YFSETQ. CDR3 size: 14 residues. Trimming shortened V by 2 bases and J by 5 bases, and 13 bases separated the two germline ends.